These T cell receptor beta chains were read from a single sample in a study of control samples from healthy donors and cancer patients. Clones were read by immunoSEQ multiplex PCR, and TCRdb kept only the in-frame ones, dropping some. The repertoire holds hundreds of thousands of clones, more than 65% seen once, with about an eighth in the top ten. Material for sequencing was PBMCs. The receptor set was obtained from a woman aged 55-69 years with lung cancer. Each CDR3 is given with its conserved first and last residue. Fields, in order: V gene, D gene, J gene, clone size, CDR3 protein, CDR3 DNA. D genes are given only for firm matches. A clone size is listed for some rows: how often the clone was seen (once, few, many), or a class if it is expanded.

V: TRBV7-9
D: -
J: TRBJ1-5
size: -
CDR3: CASSWDGNQPQHF
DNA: TGTGCCAGCAGCTGGGACGGCAATCAGCCCCAGCATTTT

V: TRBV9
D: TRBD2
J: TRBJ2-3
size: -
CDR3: CASSPREGLAVTDTQYF
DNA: TGTGCCAGCAGCCCCAGGGAGGGGCTAGCGGTAACAGATACGCAGTATTTT

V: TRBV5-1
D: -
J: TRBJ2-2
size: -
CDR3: CASSLPGALNTGELFF
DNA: TGCGCCAGCAGCTTGCCTGGGGCCCTTAACACCGGGGAGCTGTTTTTT

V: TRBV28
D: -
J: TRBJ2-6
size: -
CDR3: CASSSGGTPSGANVLTF
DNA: TGTGCCAGCAGTTCGGGCGGGACCCCCTCTGGGGCCAACGTCCTGACTTTC

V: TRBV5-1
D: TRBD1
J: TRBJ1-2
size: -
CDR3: CASSPNPGQGAGGYTF
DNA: TGCGCCAGCAGCCCCAACCCGGGACAGGGGGCGGGTGGCTACACCTTC

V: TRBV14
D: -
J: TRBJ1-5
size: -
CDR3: CASSRGTTQPQHF
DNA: TGTGCCAGCAGCCGCGGGACGACTCAGCCCCAGCATTTT

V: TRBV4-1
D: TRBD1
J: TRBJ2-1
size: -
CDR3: CASSYPGQGVNEQFF
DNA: TGCGCCAGCAGCTATCCGGGACAGGGGGTCAATGAGCAGTTCTTC

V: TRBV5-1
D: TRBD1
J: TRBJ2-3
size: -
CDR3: CASSFGGTGNPDTQYF
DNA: TGCGCCAGCAGCTTTGGGGGGACAGGGAATCCAGATACGCAGTATTTT

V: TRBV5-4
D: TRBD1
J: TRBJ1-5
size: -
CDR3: CASSMDRLNQPQHF
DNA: TGTGCCAGCAGCATGGACAGGCTGAATCAGCCCCAGCATTTT

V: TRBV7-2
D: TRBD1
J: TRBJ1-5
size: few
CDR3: CASSLAGGGSQPQHF
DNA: TGTGCCAGCAGCTTAGCAGGGGGCGGGTCTCAGCCCCAGCATTTT

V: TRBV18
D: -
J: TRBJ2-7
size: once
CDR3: CASSPGVGYEQYF
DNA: TGTGCCAGCTCACCAGGGGTAGGCTACGAGCAGTACTTC

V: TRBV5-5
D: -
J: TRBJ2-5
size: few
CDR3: CASSFHQSRQETQYF
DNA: TGTGCCAGCAGCTTCCACCAGAGCCGCCAAGAGACCCAGTACTTC

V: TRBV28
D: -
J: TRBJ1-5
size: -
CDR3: CASSFSGGREPQHF
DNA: TGTGCCAGCAGTTTTTCGGGGGGGAGGGAGCCCCAGCATTTT

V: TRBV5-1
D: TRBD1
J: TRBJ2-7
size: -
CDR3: CASSFGTGAYEQYF
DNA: TGCGCCAGCAGCTTCGGGACAGGGGCCTACGAGCAGTACTTC

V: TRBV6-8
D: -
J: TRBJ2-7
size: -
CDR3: CASSRQLDRTHRISYEQYF
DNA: TGTGCCAGCAGCCGACAACTGGACCGAACCCACCGAATAAGCTACGAGCAGTACTTC

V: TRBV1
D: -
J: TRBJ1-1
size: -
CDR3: CTSSHQDRDEPRLNTEAFF
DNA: TGCACCAGCAGCCACCAGGACAGGGACGAACCCCGCCTGAACACTGAAGCTTTCTTT

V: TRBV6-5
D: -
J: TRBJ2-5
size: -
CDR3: CASTMGTSGETQYF
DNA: TGTGCCAGCACGATGGGGACCAGTGGGGAGACCCAGTACTTC

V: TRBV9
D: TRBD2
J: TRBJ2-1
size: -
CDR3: CASSVSSGLGLFF
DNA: TGTGCCAGCAGCGTATCGTCGGGACTAGGCCTGTTCTTC

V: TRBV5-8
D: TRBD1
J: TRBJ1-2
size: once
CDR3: CASSLSGGHYGYTF
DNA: TGTGCCAGCAGCTTATCAGGGGGACACTATGGCTACACCTTC

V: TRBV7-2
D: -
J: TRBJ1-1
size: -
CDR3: CASSFTTSGGEAFF
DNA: TGTGCCAGCAGCTTCACCACTTCCGGGGGGGAAGCTTTCTTT

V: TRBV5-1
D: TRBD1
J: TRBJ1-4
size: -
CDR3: CASSLRQGWTNEKLFF
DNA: TGCGCCAGCAGCTTGAGACAGGGGTGGACTAATGAAAAACTGTTTTTT

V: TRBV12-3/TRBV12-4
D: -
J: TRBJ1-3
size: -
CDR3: CASSQLGNTIYF
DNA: TGTGCCAGCAGCCAACTTGGAAACACCATATATTTT

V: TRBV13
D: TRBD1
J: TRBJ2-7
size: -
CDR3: CASSLAGRAGTGGYEQYF
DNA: TGTGCCAGCAGCTTAGCCGGCCGGGCCGGGACAGGGGGCTACGAGCAGTACTTC

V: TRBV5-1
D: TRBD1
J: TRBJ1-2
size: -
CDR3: CASSLDRGYGYTF
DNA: TGCGCCAGCAGCTTAGACAGGGGCTATGGCTACACCTTC

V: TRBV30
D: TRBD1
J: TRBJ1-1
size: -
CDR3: CAWTFSTGRTEAFF
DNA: TGTGCCTGGACTTTTTCGACAGGGCGCACTGAAGCTTTCTTT

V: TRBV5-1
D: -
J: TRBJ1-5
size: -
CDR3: CASSLGGNNQPQHF
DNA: TGCGCCAGCAGCTTGGGAGGGAACAATCAGCCCCAGCATTTT

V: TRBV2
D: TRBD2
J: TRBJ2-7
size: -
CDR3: CASRAAGTSGRAEYF
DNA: TGTGCCAGCAGGGCAGCCGGGACTAGCGGGAGGGCTGAGTACTTC